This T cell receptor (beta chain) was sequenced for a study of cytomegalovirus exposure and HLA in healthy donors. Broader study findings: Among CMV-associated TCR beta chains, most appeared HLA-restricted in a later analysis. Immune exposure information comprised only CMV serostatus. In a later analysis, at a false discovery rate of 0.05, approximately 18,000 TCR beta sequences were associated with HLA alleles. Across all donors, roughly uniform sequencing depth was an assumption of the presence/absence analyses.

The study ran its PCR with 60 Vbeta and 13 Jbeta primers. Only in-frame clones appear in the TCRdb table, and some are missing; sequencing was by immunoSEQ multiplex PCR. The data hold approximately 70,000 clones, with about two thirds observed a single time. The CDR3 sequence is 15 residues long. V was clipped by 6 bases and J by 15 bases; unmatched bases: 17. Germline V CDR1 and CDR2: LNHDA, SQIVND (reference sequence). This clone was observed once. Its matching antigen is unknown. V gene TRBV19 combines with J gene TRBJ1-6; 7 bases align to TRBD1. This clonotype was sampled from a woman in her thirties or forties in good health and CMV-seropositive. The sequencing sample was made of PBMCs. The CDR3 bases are TGTGCCAGTAGCACAAACCGACAGGGAGGATCATTCCTCCACTTT. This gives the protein CASSTNRQGGSFLHF.